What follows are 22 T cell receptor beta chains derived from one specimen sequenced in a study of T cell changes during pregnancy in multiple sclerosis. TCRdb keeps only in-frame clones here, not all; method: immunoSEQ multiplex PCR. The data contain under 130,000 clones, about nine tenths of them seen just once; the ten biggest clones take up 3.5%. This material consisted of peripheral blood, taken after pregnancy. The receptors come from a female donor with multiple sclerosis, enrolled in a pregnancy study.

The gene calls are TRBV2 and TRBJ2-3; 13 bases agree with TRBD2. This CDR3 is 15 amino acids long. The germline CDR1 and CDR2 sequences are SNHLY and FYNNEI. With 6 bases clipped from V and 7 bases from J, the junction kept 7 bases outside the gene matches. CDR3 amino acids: CASRPGLAGKNTQYF. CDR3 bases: TGTGCCAGCAGGCCGGGACTAGCGGGGAAGAATACGCAGTATTTT.

CDR3 nucleotide sequence: TGTGCCAGCAGATGGGGACAGAGCACAGATACGCAGTATTTT. Its translation: CASRWGQSTDTQYF. This chain links TRBV6-5 with TRBJ2-3; TRBD1 aligns across 7 bases. The V segment lost 6 bases and the J segment 0 bases; nucleotides outside the gene matches: 3. CDR1 is MNHEY, CDR2 SVGAGI, per germline. The CDR3 runs 14 residues.

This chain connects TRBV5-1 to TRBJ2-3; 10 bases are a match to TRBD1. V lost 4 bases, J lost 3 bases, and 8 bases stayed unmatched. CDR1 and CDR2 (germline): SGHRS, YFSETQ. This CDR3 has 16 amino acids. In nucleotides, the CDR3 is TGCGCCAGCAGCCCGCGACCGGGACAGGGGACAGATACGCAGTATTTT. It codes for CASSPRPGQGTDTQYF.

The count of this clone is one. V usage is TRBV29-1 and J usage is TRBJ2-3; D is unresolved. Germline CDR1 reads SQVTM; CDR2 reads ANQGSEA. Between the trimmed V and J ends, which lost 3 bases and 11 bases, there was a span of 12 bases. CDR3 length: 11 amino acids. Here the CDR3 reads CSVDLGRQQYF. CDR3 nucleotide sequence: TGCAGCGTTGATTTGGGCCGCCAGCAGTATTTT.

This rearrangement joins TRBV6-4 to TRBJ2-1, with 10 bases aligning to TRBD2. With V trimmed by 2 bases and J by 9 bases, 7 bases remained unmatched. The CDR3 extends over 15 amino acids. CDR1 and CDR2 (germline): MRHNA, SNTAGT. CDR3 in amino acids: CASSDVASGGTEQFF. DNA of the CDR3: TGTGCCAGCAGTGACGTGGCTAGCGGGGGAACTGAGCAGTTCTTC.

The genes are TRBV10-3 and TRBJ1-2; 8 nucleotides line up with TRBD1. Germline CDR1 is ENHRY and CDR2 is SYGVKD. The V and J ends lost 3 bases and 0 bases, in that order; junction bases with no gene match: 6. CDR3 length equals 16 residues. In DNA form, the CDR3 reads TGTGCCATCAGTGAAGGCAGGGGGCGGCCTAACTATGGCTACACCTTC. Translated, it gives CAISEGRGRPNYGYTF.

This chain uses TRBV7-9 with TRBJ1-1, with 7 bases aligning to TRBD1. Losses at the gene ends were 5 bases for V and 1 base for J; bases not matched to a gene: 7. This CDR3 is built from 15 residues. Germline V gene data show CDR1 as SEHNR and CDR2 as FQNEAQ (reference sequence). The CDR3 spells CASSLGQAPNTEAFF. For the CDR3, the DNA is TGTGCCAGCAGCCTTGGACAGGCCCCGAACACTGAAGCTTTCTTT.

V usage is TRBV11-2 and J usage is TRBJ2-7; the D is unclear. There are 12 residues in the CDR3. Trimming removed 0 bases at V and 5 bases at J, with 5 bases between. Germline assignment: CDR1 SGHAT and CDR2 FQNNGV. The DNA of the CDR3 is TGTGCCAGCAGCTTAGATCGCGACGAGCAGTACTTC. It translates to CASSLDRDEQYF.

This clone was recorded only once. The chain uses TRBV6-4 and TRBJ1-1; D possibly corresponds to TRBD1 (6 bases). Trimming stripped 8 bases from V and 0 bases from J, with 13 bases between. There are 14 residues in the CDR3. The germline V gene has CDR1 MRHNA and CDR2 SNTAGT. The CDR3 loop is CASRPDRMNTEAFF. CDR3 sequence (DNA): TGTGCCAGCCGCCCAGACAGGATGAACACTGAAGCTTTCTTT.

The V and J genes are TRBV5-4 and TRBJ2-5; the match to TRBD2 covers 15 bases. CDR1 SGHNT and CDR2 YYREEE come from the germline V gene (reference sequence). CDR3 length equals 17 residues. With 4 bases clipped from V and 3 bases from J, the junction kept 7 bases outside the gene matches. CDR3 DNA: TGTGCCAGCAGCCTCGGACTAGCGGGGGGGCAGAAAGAGACCCAGTACTTC. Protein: CASSLGLAGGQKETQYF.

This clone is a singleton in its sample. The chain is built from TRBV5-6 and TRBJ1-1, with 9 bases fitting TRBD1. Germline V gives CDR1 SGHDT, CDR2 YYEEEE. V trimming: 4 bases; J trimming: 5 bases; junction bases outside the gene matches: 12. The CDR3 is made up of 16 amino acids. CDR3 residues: CASSAGQGELGTEAFF. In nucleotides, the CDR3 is TGTGCCAGCAGCGCGGGACAGGGAGAGCTAGGAACTGAAGCTTTCTTT.

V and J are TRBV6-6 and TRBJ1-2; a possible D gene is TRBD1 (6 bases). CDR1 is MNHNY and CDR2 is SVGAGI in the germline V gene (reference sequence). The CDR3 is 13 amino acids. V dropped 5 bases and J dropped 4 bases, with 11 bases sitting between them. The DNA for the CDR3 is TGTGCCAGCAGTCCCGAGACAGGCTATGGCTACACCTTC. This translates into CASSPETGYGYTF.

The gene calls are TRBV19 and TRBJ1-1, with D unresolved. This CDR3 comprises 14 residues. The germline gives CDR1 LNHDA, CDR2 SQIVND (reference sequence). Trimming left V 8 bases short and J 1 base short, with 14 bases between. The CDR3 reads CASLPRLGNTEAFF. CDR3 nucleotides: TGTGCCAGTCTCCCCAGGCTGGGGAACACTGAAGCTTTCTTT.

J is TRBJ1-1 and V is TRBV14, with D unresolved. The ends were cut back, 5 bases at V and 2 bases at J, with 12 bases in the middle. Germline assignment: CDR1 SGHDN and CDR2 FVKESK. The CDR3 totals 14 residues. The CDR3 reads CASSRWGENTEAFF. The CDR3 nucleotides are TGTGCCAGCAGCAGATGGGGAGAAAACACTGAAGCTTTCTTT.

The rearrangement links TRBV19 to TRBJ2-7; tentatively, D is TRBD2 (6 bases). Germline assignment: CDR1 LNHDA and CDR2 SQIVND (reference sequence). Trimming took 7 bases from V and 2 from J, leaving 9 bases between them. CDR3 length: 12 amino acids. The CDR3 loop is CASMGGAYEQYF. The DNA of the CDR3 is TGTGCCAGTATGGGGGGAGCCTACGAGCAGTACTTC.

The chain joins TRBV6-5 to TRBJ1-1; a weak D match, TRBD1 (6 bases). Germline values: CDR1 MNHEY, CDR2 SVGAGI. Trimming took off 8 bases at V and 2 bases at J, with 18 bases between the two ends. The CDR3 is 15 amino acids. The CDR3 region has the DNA TGTGCCAGCCTCCCATCGACAGGCGATAACACTGAAGCTTTCTTT. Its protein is CASLPSTGDNTEAFF.

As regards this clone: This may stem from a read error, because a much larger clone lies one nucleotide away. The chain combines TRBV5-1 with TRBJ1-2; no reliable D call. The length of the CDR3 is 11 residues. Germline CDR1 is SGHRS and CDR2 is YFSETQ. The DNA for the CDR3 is TGTGCCAGCAGTCACAGCTATGGCTACACCTTC. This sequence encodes CASSHSYGYTF. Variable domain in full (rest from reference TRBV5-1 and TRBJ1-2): KAGVTQTPRYLIKTRGQQVTLSCSPISGHRSVSWYQQTPGQGLQFLFEYFSETQRNKGNFPGRFSGRQFSNSRSEMNVSTLELGDSALYLCASSHSYGYTFGSGTRLTVV.

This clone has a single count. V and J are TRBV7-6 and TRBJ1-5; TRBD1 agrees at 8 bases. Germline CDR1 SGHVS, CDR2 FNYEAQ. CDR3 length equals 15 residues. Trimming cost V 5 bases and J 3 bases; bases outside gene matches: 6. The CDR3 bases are TGTGCCAGCAGCCCAACGACAGGGGTCAATCAGCCCCAGCATTTT. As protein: CASSPTTGVNQPQHF. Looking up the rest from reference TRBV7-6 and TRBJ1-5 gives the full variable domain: GAGVSQSPRYKVTKRGQDVALRCDPISGHVSLYWYRQALGQGPEFLTYFNYEAQQDKSGLPNDRFSAERPEGSISTLTIQRTEQRDSAMYRCASSPTTGVNQPQHFGDGTRLSIL.

This CDR3 reads CSAGASQLNYEQYF. The CDR3 coding sequence is TGCAGCGCTGGGGCGAGCCAGCTAAACTACGAGCAGTACTTC. The V call is TRBV29-1, the J call TRBJ2-7; TRBD1 is a possible D gene (5 bases). This CDR3 region has 14 residues. The V end was cut by 7 bases, the J end by 3 bases, with 19 bases between. Germline CDR1 and CDR2: SQVTM and ANQGSEA.

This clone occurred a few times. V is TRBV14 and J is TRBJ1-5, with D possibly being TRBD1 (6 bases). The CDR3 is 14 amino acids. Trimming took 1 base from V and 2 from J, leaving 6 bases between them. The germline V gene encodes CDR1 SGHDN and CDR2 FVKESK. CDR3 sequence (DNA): TGTGCCAGCAGCCAAGCAGGGGGCAATCAGCCCCAGCATTTT. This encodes CASSQAGGNQPQHF.

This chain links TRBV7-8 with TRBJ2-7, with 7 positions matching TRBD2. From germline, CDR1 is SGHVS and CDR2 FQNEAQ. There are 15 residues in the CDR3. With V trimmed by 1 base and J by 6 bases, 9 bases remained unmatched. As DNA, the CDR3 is TGTGCCAGCAGCTTAGTGCGGGGGAGTATAGGCGAGCAGTACTTC. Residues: CASSLVRGSIGEQYF.

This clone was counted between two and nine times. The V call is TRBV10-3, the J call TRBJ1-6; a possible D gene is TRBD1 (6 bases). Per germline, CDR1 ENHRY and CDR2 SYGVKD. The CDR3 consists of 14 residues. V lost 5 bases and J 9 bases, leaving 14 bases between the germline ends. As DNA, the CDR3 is TGTGCCATCAGTCCCGGGACACAAGGTTCACCCCTCCACTTT. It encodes CAISPGTQGSPLHF.